The TCR beta chain under discussion was sequenced for a study of beta chain features in type 1 diabetes. Regarding the study as a whole: Type 1 diabetes patients had TCRB CDR3s that were shorter (moderately but significantly so) in all four CD4+ subsets.

A sort by CD45RO/CCR7/CD25/CD127/CD95/CD27 yielded CD4+ naive, central memory, regulatory and stem cell-like memory cells. This clone was found a few times. Its antigen is currently unknown. Distinct nucleotide sequences in the sample also encode this CDR3. Trimming took off 0 bases at V and 10 bases at J, with 17 bases between the two ends. From germline, CDR1 is SGHRS and CDR2 YFSETQ. This CDR3 region has 15 residues. All of the isolated RNA was reverse transcribed, so expressed TCRB transcripts were sequenced. TCRdb's copy holds only in-frame clones and misses some; the assay was immunoSEQ multiplex PCR. The table includes 900,000 or so clones, roughly 17% detected once.

This sequence originates from a woman aged 18-30 years in good health. This chain uses TRBV5-1 with TRBJ2-1, with a weak D call TRBD1 (5 bases). Sequencing was carried out using naive CD4+ T cells from blood. CDR3 DNA: TGCGCCAGCAGCTTGGTCCCCTACGGTGGGGCGGAGCAGTTCTTC. As protein: CASSLVPYGGAEQFF.